One sample yielded the 8 T cell receptor beta chains listed below, sequenced in a study of CD8 T cells in Susac syndrome. An input of about 0.5 to 1 ug of RNA was subjected to reverse transcription using random hexamers. Each CDR3 protein is one row after TCRdb ran MiXCR on the immunoSEQ multiplex PCR reads. The sample lists under 200,000 distinct CDR3 sequences; roughly 91% were seen once. The sequenced material came from CD4+ T cells from PBMCs. These receptors were taken from a human donor with Susac syndrome.

V is TRBV20-1 and J is TRBJ1-6; 7 bases agree with TRBD1. The CDR3 runs to 14 residues. The trim removed 5 bases at V and 3 bases at J, leaving 4 bases unmatched. In germline, CDR1 is DFQATT, CDR2 SNEGSKA (reference sequence). CDR3 loop: CSAVDRDYNSPLHF. In nucleotides, the CDR3 is TGCAGTGCTGTAGACAGGGACTATAATTCACCCCTCCACTTT.

The chain has TRBV3-1 and TRBJ1-5; D perhaps matches TRBD1 (5 bases). Trimming shortened V by 0 bases and J by 5 bases, and 11 bases separated the two germline ends. Germline loops: CDR1 LGHDT, CDR2 YNNKEL (reference sequence). The CDR3 has 15 amino acids. CDR3 nucleotides: TGTGCCAGCAGCCAAGATCACCGGGGCGATCAGCCCCAGCATTTT. Its protein is CASSQDHRGDQPQHF.

This clonotype was detected only a few times. The rearrangement joins TRBV4-1 to TRBJ1-5; D is uncertain. Germline CDR1 is MGHRA and CDR2 is YSYEKL. The CDR3 totals 16 residues. V was clipped by 1 base and J by 2 bases, with 12 bases between them. CDR3 loop: CASSQVRVYGNQPQHF. The CDR3 DNA sequence: TGCGCCAGCAGCCAAGTACGGGTTTATGGCAATCAGCCCCAGCATTTT.

This chain joins TRBV5-1 and TRBJ1-2; 9 positions agree with TRBD1. V dropped 0 bases and J dropped 5; count of bases not matched to a gene: 2. The CDR3 runs 14 residues. CDR1 is SGHRS, CDR2 YFSETQ, per germline. CDR3: CASSLATGGYGYTF. The CDR3 region has the DNA TGCGCCAGCAGCTTGGCGACAGGGGGATATGGCTACACCTTC.

The rearrangement links TRBV6-1 to TRBJ2-1, with D perhaps matching TRBD1 (6 bases). CDR3 length equals 17 residues. Trimming cost V 2 bases and J 4 bases, with 18 bases left between them. Germline CDR1 and CDR2: MNHNS and SASEGT. The CDR3, as DNA: TGTGCCAGCAGTGAACAGGGGTCGTCCCCCTTTTACAATGAGCAGTTCTTC. Its translation is CASSEQGSSPFYNEQFF.

V gene TRBV2 combines with J gene TRBJ2-3, with 8 bases identical to TRBD2. The CDR3 spans 15 residues. Germline V lookup: CDR1 SNHLY, CDR2 FYNNEI. V was pared by 7 bases and J by 2 bases, with 8 bases of the junction left unmatched. The CDR3 loop is CASTFSGDYTDTQYF. The CDR3 nucleotides are TGTGCCAGCACCTTTAGCGGGGACTACACAGATACGCAGTATTTT.

The J gene is TRBJ1-1, the V gene TRBV10-3; D gene ambiguous. The CDR3 spans 11 residues. CDR1 and CDR2 (germline): ENHRY, SYGVKD. V lost 4 bases to trimming and J lost 1 base, with 1 base between them. CDR3 nucleotides: TGTGCCATCAGTGGGAACACTGAAGCTTTCTTT. Translating it yields CAISGNTEAFF.

The chain links TRBV10-3 to TRBJ2-1; TRBD1 matches at 7 bases. Germline V gene data show CDR1 as ENHRY and CDR2 as SYGVKD. This CDR3 comprises 14 residues. Unmatched junction bases numbered 7, after V lost 6 bases and J lost 5 bases. CDR3: CAIRPPDRHNEQFF. CDR3 coding DNA: TGTGCCATCAGGCCACCGGACAGGCACAATGAGCAGTTCTTC.